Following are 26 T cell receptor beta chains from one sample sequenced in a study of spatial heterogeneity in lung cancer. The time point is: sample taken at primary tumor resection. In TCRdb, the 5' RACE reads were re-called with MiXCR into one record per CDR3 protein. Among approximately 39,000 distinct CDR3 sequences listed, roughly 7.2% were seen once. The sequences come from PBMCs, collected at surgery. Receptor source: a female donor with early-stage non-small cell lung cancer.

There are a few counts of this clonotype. This chain's CDR3 is CASNNGTHQPQHF. CDR3 in DNA: TGTGCCAGCAACAACGGGACACATCAGCCCCAGCATTTT. This chain links TRBV2 with TRBJ1-5; a weak D match, TRBD1 (6 bases). V gave up 7 bases and J gave up 5 bases, with 12 bases separating them. Germline CDR1 is SNHLY and CDR2 is FYNNEI. CDR3 length equals 13 residues.

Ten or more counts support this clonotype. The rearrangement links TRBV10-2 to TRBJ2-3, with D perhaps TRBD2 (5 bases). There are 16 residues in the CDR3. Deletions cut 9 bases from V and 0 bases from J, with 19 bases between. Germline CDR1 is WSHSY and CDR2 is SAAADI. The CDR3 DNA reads TGCGCCAGAAACGAAGAGCGGAGCCCAAGCACAGATACGCAGTATTTT. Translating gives CARNEERSPSTDTQYF.

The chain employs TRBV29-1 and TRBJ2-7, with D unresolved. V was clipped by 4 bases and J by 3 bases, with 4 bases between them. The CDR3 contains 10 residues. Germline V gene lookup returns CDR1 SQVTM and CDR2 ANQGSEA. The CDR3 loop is CSVGGYEQYF. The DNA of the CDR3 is TGCAGCGTTGGGGGCTACGAGCAGTACTTC.

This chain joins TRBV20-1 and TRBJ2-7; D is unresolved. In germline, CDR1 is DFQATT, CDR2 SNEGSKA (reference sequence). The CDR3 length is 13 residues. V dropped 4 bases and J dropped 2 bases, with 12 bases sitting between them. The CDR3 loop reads CSANPLTTYEQYF. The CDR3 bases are TGCAGTGCTAATCCCCTCACCACCTACGAGCAGTACTTC.

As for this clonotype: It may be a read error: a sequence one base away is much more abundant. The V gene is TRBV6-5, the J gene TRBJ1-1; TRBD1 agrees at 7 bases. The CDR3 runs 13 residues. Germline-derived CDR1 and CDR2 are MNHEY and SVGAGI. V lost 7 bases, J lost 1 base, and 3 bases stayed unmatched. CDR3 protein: CASTGQPNTEAFF. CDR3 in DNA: TGTGCCAGCACGGGACAGCCGAACACTGAAGCTTTCTTT.

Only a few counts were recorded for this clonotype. CDR3 loop: CASSLAPTPLHF. The CDR3 nucleotides are TGTGCCAGCAGTTTAGCCCCTACACCCCTCCACTTT. The gene calls are TRBV12-3 or TRBV12-4 and TRBJ1-6, with unresolved D. This CDR3 has 12 residues. V was shortened by 0 bases and J by 11 bases, with 5 bases between the two germline ends.

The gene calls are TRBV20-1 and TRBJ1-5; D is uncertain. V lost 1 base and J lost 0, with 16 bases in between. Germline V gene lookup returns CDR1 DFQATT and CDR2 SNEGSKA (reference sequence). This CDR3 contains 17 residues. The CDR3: CSARGSAGKYSNQPQHF. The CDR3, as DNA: TGCAGTGCTAGAGGGTCGGCGGGAAAATATAGCAATCAGCCCCAGCATTTT.

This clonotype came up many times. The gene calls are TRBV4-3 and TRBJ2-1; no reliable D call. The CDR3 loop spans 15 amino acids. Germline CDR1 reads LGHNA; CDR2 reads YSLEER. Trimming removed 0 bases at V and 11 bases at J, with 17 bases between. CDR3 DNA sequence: TGCGCCAGCAGCCAAGATTTTACCCAGAGCCCTCAGCAGTTCTTC. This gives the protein CASSQDFTQSPQQFF.

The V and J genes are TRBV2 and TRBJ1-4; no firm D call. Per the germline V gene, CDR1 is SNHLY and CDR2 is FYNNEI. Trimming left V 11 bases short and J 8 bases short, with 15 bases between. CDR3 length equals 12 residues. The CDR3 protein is CAGREDEEKLFF. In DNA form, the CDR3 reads TGTGCCGGGAGGGAGGACGAAGAAAAACTGTTTTTT. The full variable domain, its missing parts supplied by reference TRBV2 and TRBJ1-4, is EPEVTQTPSHQVTQMGQEVILRCVPISNHLYFYWYRQILGQKVEFLVSFYNNEISEKSEIFDDQFSVERPDGSNFTLKIRSTKLEDSAMYFCAGREDEEKLFFGSGTQLSVL.

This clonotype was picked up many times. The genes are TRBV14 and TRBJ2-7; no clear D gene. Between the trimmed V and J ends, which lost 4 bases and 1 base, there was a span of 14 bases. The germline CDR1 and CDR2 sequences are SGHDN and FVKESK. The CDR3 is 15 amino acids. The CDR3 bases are TGTGCCAGCAGCCCCTGGGCCCGTACTTCCTACGAGCAGTACTTC. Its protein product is CASSPWARTSYEQYF.

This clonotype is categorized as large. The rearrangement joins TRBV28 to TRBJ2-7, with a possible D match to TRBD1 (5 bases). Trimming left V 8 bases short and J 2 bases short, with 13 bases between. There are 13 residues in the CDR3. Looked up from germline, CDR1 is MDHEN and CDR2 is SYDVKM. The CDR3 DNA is TGTGCCAGCTCACCAGGGCAGACCTACGAGCAGTACTTC. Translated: CASSPGQTYEQYF.

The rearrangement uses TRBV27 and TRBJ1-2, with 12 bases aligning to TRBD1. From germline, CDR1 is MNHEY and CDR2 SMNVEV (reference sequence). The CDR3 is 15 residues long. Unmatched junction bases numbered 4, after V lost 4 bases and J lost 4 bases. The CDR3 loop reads CASSSGTGGGYGYTF. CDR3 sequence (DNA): TGTGCCAGCAGTTCCGGGACAGGGGGCGGCTATGGCTACACCTTC.

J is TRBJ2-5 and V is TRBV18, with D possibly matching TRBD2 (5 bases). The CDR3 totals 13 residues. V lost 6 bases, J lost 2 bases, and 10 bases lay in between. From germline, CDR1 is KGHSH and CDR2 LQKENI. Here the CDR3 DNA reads TGTGCCAGCTCCCGACTATTTCAAGAGACCCAGTACTTC. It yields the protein CASSRLFQETQYF.

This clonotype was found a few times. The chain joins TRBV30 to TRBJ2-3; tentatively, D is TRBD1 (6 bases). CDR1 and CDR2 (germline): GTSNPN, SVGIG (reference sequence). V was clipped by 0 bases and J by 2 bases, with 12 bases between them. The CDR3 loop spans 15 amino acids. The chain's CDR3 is CAWSVPGQTTDTQYF. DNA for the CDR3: TGTGCCTGGAGTGTACCGGGACAAACCACAGATACGCAGTATTTT.

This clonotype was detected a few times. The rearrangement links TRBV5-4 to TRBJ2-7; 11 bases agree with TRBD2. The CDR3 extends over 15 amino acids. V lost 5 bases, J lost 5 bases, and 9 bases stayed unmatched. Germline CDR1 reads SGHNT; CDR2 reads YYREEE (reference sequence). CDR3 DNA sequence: TGTGCCAGCAGATACACTAGCGGGAGTATGGACGAGCAGTACTTC. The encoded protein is CASRYTSGSMDEQYF.

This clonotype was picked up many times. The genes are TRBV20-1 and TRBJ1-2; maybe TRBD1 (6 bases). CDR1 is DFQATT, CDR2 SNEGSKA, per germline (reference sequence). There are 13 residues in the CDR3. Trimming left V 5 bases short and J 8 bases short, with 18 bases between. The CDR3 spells CSARPWDIRGYTF. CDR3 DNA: TGCAGTGCTCGCCCCTGGGACATAAGGGGCTACACCTTC.

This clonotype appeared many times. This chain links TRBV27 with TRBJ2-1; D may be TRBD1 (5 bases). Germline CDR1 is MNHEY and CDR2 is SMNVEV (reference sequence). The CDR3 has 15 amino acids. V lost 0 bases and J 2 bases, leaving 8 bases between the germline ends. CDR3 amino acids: CASSLSPTAYNEQFF. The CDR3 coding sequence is TGTGCCAGCAGTTTATCCCCGACAGCCTACAATGAGCAGTTCTTC.

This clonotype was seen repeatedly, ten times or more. This chain's CDR3 is CASSWVLSEKLFF. For the CDR3, the DNA is TGTGCCAGCAGTTGGGTTTTGAGTGAAAAACTGTTTTTT. The gene calls are TRBV6-5 and TRBJ1-4, with D hard to call. Looked up from germline, CDR1 is MNHEY and CDR2 is SVGAGI. The CDR3 is 13 amino acids. The V end was cut by 4 bases, the J end by 7 bases, with 10 bases between.

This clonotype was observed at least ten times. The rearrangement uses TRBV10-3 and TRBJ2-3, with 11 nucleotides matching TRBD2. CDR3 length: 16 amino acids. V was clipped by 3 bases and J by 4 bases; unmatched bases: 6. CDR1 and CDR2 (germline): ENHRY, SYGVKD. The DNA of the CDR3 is TGTGCCATCAGTGAACCAGGACTAGCGGGCCCAGATACGCAGTATTTT. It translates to CAISEPGLAGPDTQYF.

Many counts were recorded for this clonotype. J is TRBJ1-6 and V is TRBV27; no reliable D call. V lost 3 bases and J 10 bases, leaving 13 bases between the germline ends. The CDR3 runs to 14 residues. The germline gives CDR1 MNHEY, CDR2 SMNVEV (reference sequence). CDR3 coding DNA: TGTGCCAGCAGTTTCCCGGTCCTGGGGTCACCCCTCCACTTT. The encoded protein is CASSFPVLGSPLHF.

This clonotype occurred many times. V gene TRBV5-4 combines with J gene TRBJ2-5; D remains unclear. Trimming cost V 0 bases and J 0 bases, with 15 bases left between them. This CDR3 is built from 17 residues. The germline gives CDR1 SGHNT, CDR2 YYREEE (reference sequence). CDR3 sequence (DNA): TGTGCCAGCAGCTTGGATATGACGACTCAGTACCAAGAGACCCAGTACTTC. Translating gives CASSLDMTTQYQETQYF. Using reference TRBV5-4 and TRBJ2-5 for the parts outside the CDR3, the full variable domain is ETGVTQSPTHLIKTRGQQVTLRCSSQSGHNTVSWYQQALGQGPQFIFQYYREEENGRGNFPPRFSGLQFPNYSSELNVNALELDDSALYLCASSLDMTTQYQETQYFGPGTRLLVL.

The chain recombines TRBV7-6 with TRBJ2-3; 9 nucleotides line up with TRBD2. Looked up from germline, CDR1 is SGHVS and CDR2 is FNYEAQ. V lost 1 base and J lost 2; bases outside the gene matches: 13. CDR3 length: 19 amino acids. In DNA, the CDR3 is TGTGCCAGCAGCTTAGTAGGGGCTAGCGGGGACGGAACCACAGATACGCAGTATTTT. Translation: CASSLVGASGDGTTDTQYF.

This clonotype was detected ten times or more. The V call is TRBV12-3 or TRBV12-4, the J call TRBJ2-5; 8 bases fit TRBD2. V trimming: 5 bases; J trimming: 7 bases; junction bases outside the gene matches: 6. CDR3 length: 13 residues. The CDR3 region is CASSAGGARTQYF. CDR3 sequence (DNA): TGTGCCAGCAGTGCCGGGGGGGCACGGACCCAGTACTTC.

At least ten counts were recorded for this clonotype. The CDR3 loop reads CSAREAGGDYGYTF. Written as DNA, the CDR3 is TGCAGTGCTAGAGAGGCAGGGGGGGACTATGGCTACACCTTC. The chain employs TRBV20-1 and TRBJ1-2, with TRBD1 matching over 7 bases. J gave up 3 bases and V 0 bases, and 4 bases lay outside the gene matches. The CDR3 spans 14 residues. Germline V CDR1 and CDR2: DFQATT, SNEGSKA (reference sequence).

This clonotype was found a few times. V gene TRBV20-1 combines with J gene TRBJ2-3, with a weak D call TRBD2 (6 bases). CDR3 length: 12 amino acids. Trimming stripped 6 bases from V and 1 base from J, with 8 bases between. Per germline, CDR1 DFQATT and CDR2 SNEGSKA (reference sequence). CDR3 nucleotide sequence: TGCAGTGCGGGACTGGGCACAGATACGCAGTATTTT. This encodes CSAGLGTDTQYF.

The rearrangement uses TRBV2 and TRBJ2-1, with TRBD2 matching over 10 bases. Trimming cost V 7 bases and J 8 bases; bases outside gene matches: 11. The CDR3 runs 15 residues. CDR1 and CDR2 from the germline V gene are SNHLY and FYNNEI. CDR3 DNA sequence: TGTGCCAGCATGCGGCTAGCGGGAGAACGCGATGAGCAGTTCTTC. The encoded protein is CASMRLAGERDEQFF.